What follows are 29 T cell receptor beta chains derived from one specimen sequenced in a study of blood T cell repertoires in COVID-19. Generated by immunoSEQ multiplex PCR, the TCRdb table keeps only in-frame clones and is missing some. Of around 150,000 clones listed, over 80% are singletons. Source material: PBMCs or T cells enriched from blood (not recorded which). The receptors shown here come from a woman aged 55-70 years who had recovered from COVID-19.

This clone appeared a single time. The CDR3 spells CASSLGGQIKTQYF. The CDR3 DNA reads TGTGCCAGCAGCTTGGGGGGACAGATAAAGACCCAGTACTTC. V is TRBV5-8 and J is TRBJ2-5, with 7 bases lining up with TRBD1. V lost 0 bases, J lost 6 bases, and 5 bases stayed unmatched. CDR1 is SGHTS, CDR2 YDEGEE, per germline. The CDR3 runs 14 residues.

The V call is TRBV20-1, the J call TRBJ2-7, with 12 bases that match TRBD2. In germline, CDR1 is DFQATT, CDR2 SNEGSKA (reference sequence). V was pared by 3 bases and J by 2 bases, with 8 bases of the junction left unmatched. The CDR3 is made up of 16 amino acids. The CDR3 DNA follows: TGCAGTGCTAGTCGGGGACTAGCGGGTACCACCTACGAGCAGTACTTC. It codes for CSASRGLAGTTYEQYF.

The gene calls are TRBV5-6 and TRBJ1-1; D call uncertain. CDR1 and CDR2 (germline): SGHDT, YYEEEE. Trimming stripped 0 bases from V and 11 bases from J, with 8 bases between. This CDR3 region has 11 residues. The DNA for the CDR3 is TGTGCCAGCAGCTTGGGCGGCTCGGCTTTCTTT. Protein product: CASSLGGSAFF.

As DNA, the CDR3 is TGCGCCAGCAGCAATAGAGGGCAGGGGGAGACCCAGTACTTC. Translating gives CASSNRGQGETQYF. The chain couples TRBV5-1 to TRBJ2-5; maybe TRBD1 (6 bases). The V gene's germline CDR1 is SGHRS and CDR2 YFSETQ. The ends were cut back, 4 bases at V and 5 bases at J, with 15 bases in the middle. The CDR3 spans 14 residues.

This clone showed up just once. The chain is built from TRBV28 and TRBJ1-5; 8 bases map to TRBD1. J was trimmed by 6 bases and V by 6 bases; bases with no gene match: 10. Per germline, CDR1 MDHEN and CDR2 SYDVKM. The CDR3 runs to 15 residues. CDR3 coding DNA: TGTGCCAGCAGGACGGGGACAGGCCCACGTCAGCCCCAGCATTTT. Amino acid sequence: CASRTGTGPRQPQHF.

This clone was observed a single time. The V call is TRBV7-2, the J call TRBJ1-3, with TRBD1 matching 7 bases. The CDR3 is made up of 17 amino acids. With 1 base clipped from V and 0 bases from J, the junction kept 6 bases outside the gene matches. Germline V gene data show CDR1 as SGHTA and CDR2 as FQGNSA. CDR3 nucleotide sequence: TGTGCCAGCAGCTTAGTTGTGGGACAGCTCTCTGGAAACACCATATATTTT. Its translation is CASSLVVGQLSGNTIYF.

The genes are TRBV4-2 and TRBJ1-4, with 9 bases identical to TRBD1. Trimming removed 3 bases from V and 6 bases from J; junction bases left unmatched: 8. This CDR3 contains 16 residues. Germline V gene data show CDR1 as LGHNA and CDR2 as YNFKEQ. CDR3 sequence: CASSQDTGGADEKLFF. The CDR3, as DNA: TGTGCCAGCAGCCAGGATACAGGGGGCGCAGATGAAAAACTGTTTTTT.

About this clone itself: Additional DNA sequences in this sample encode the identical CDR3. The chain carries TRBV2 and TRBJ2-2; 7 bases map to TRBD1. Germline lookup yields CDR1 SNHLY and CDR2 FYNNEI. The CDR3 extends over 13 amino acids. After removal of 5 bases from V and 4 bases from J, the junction contained 1 base not matched to a gene. For the CDR3, the DNA is TGTGCCAGCAGTAGGACAGGCACCGGGGAGCTGTTTTTT. Translated: CASSRTGTGELFF.

Remarks on this clone: Other DNA sequences of this sample code for an identical CDR3. The chain is built from TRBV5-1 and TRBJ2-1, with TRBD2 matching 8 bases. The trim removed 5 bases at V and 0 bases at J, leaving 4 bases unmatched. Germline values: CDR1 SGHRS, CDR2 YFSETQ. The length of the CDR3 is 15 residues. CDR3 sequence (DNA): TGCGCCAGCAGTTTCAGCGGGAGCTCCTACAATGAGCAGTTCTTC. This codes for CASSFSGSSYNEQFF.

The V call is TRBV20-1, the J call TRBJ1-1; D remains ambiguous. The V gene's germline CDR1 is DFQATT and CDR2 SNEGSKA (reference sequence). The CDR3 extends over 11 amino acids. Trimming removed 2 bases at V and 7 bases at J, with 8 bases between. CDR3 bases: TGCAGTGCTAGAAATATCCTTGAAGCTTTCTTT. Its protein is CSARNILEAFF.

The chain has TRBV5-1 and TRBJ2-5; TRBD2 agrees at 14 bases. J was trimmed by 3 bases and V by 4 bases; bases with no gene match: 5. The CDR3 has 16 amino acids. The V gene's germline CDR1 is SGHRS and CDR2 YFSETQ. This CDR3 is CASSAGTSGGEETQYF. The CDR3 region has the DNA TGCGCCAGCAGCGCCGGGACTAGCGGGGGAGAAGAGACCCAGTACTTC.

This chain joins TRBV7-3 and TRBJ2-1, with 9 bases that match TRBD2. The CDR3 runs to 14 residues. Trimming cost V 3 bases and J 4 bases; bases outside gene matches: 1. Germline values: CDR1 SGHTA, CDR2 FQGTGA. The CDR3: CASSLTSGYNEQFF. The CDR3 DNA reads as TGTGCCAGCAGCTTGACTAGCGGTTACAATGAGCAGTTCTTC.

The J gene is TRBJ1-6, the V gene TRBV3-1 (or the pseudogene TRBV3-2), with D maybe TRBD1 (6 bases). The germline CDR1 and CDR2 sequences are LGHDT and YNNKEL (reference sequence). V dropped 0 bases and J dropped 3 bases, with 21 bases sitting between them. This CDR3 comprises 20 residues. The DNA of the CDR3 is TGTGCCAGCAGCCAAGATCGGGGCGGATTAGGGGGATTCTATAATTCACCCCTCCACTTT. Translating it yields CASSQDRGGLGGFYNSPLHF.

V and J are TRBV10-2 and TRBJ2-5; D not certain. CDR1 and CDR2 (germline): WSHSY, SAAADI. The V end was cut by 6 bases, the J end by 3 bases, with 14 bases between. There are 14 residues in the CDR3. The CDR3 here is CASSPSFSEETQYF. The CDR3, as DNA: TGCGCCAGCAGCCCCAGTTTTTCCGAAGAGACCCAGTACTTC.

J is TRBJ2-1 and V is TRBV30, with D maybe TRBD1 (5 bases). Germline V CDR1 and CDR2: GTSNPN, SVGIG (reference sequence). V shed 2 bases and J shed 8 bases, with 10 bases lying between them. The CDR3 is 12 amino acids. CDR3 DNA sequence: TGTGCCTGGAGTCCCCAGGGATATGAGCAGTTCTTC. Translated: CAWSPQGYEQFF.

The V call is TRBV6-1, the J call TRBJ1-2; TRBD1 agrees at 8 bases. Germline trimming cut 1 base from V and 5 bases from J; bases unmatched to any gene: 9. Germline assignment: CDR1 MNHNS and CDR2 SASEGT. This CDR3 comprises 16 residues. CDR3 nucleotides: TGTGCCAGCAGTGAAGAAGGGGGACAGGCGATGTATGGCTACACCTTC. It yields the protein CASSEEGGQAMYGYTF.

This sequence joins TRBV5-1 and TRBJ2-3; 10 nucleotides align to TRBD1. V shed 2 bases, J shed 2 bases, and the junction held 5 bases outside the gene matches. This CDR3 contains 16 residues. Germline V gene lookup returns CDR1 SGHRS and CDR2 YFSETQ. CDR3 bases: TGCGCCAGCAGCTTCCGGACAGGGGGACTCACAGATACGCAGTATTTT. The encoded protein is CASSFRTGGLTDTQYF.

The chain combines TRBV3-1 (or the pseudogene TRBV3-2) with TRBJ1-1; no firm D call. Germline CDR1 is LGHDT and CDR2 is YNNKEL (reference sequence). The CDR3 totals 12 residues. Trimming took 2 bases from V and 9 from J, leaving 10 bases between them. CDR3 nucleotides: TGTGCCAGCAGCCAAACCGGGTCGAAAGCTTTCTTT. Translation: CASSQTGSKAFF.

The chain combines TRBV5-1 with TRBJ2-1; 14 bases fit TRBD2. Germline CDR1 and CDR2: SGHRS and YFSETQ. J lost 6 bases, V lost 4 bases, and 3 bases had no gene match. This CDR3 has 15 residues. The CDR3: CASSPGLAGVNEQFF. CDR3 nucleotide sequence: TGCGCCAGCAGCCCGGGACTAGCGGGGGTCAATGAGCAGTTCTTC.

This chain uses TRBV19 with TRBJ1-5; possibly TRBD1 for D (6 bases). The germline CDR1 and CDR2 sequences are LNHDA and SQIVND (reference sequence). This CDR3 spans 16 amino acids. V shed 3 bases and J shed 1 base, with 13 bases lying between them. CDR3 DNA: TGTGCCAGTAGTATCTGGCTTGGGGGCAGCAATCAGCCCCAGCATTTT. Its translation: CASSIWLGGSNQPQHF.

The rearrangement links TRBV2 to TRBJ1-1, with unresolved D. The germline CDR1 and CDR2 sequences are SNHLY and FYNNEI. CDR3 length: 13 amino acids. Trimming left V 6 bases short and J 4 bases short, with 12 bases between. This CDR3 is CASSVGWSTEAFF. In DNA, the CDR3 is TGTGCCAGCAGCGTCGGGTGGAGCACTGAAGCTTTCTTT.

The chain employs TRBV6-5 and TRBJ1-5, with 9 positions matching TRBD1. V shed 8 bases and J 3 bases; nucleotides not matched to a gene: 2. This CDR3 is 13 amino acids long. CDR1 MNHEY and CDR2 SVGAGI come from the germline V gene. The CDR3 DNA reads TGTGCCAGCCGGGACAGGGACAATCAGCCCCAGCATTTT. Protein sequence: CASRDRDNQPQHF.

In DNA form, the CDR3 reads TGTGCCAGCAGTTTCGGACAGGGTCGAACTGAAGCTTTCTTT. Its translation is CASSFGQGRTEAFF. The chain is built from TRBV28 and TRBJ1-1; 8 bases match TRBD1. Trimming at V came to 3 bases and at J to 5 bases, leaving 5 bases not matched to a gene. CDR1 and CDR2 (germline): MDHEN, SYDVKM. The CDR3 is 14 amino acids.

V usage is TRBV18 and J usage is TRBJ1-6; TRBD1 agrees at 10 bases. The germline CDR1 and CDR2 sequences are KGHSH and LQKENI. The CDR3 spans 16 residues. V shed 3 bases and J 6 bases; nucleotides not matched to a gene: 5. The CDR3 loop is CASSPTGDRGNSPLHF. For the CDR3, the DNA is TGTGCCAGCTCACCTACTGGGGACAGGGGTAATTCACCCCTCCACTTT. Supplemented by reference TRBV18 and TRBJ1-6, the full variable domain reads NAGVMQNPRHLVRRRGQEARLRCSPMKGHSHVYWYRQLPEEGLKFMVYLQKENIIDESGMPKERFSAEFPKEGPSILRIQQVVRGDSAAYFCASSPTGDRGNSPLHFGNGTRLTVT.

The rearrangement links TRBV5-1 to TRBJ2-5, with 8 bases fitting TRBD2. CDR1 and CDR2 (germline): SGHRS, YFSETQ. The CDR3 sequence is 14 residues long. V shed 8 bases and J 5 bases; nucleotides not matched to a gene: 11. The CDR3 loop is CASVSGTGGETQYF. The CDR3 nucleotides read TGCGCCAGTGTTAGCGGGACTGGTGGGGAGACCCAGTACTTC. The variable domain in full, completed from reference TRBV5-1 and TRBJ2-5, reads KAGVTQTPRYLIKTRGQQVTLSCSPISGHRSVSWYQQTPGQGLQFLFEYFSETQRNKGNFPGRFSGRQFSNSRSEMNVSTLELGDSALYLCASVSGTGGETQYFGPGTRLLVL.

The V gene is TRBV19, the J gene TRBJ1-6; a weak D match, TRBD1 (6 bases). Germline V gives CDR1 LNHDA, CDR2 SQIVND (reference sequence). The CDR3 length is 15 residues. V was cut by 5 bases and J by 10 bases, with 18 bases left in between. In DNA, the CDR3 is TGTGCCAGTAGTGCCGTGCAAGGGGGTTCATCACCCCTCCACTTT. It codes for CASSAVQGGSSPLHF.

This clone has a handful of counts. V usage is TRBV6-5 and J usage is TRBJ1-2; 7 nucleotides align to TRBD1. Looked up from germline, CDR1 is MNHEY and CDR2 is SVGAGI. V lost 7 bases to trimming and J lost 8 bases; unmatched junction nucleotides: 16. This CDR3 contains 15 residues. As DNA, the CDR3 is TGTGCCAGCACCCCCTATGGAGGGGGCGGGAAGGGCTACACCTTC. It specifies CASTPYGGGGKGYTF.

This clone was picked up one time. The genes are TRBV9 and TRBJ1-2, with D perhaps TRBD1 (5 bases). Germline V gene lookup returns CDR1 SGDLS and CDR2 YYNGEE. This CDR3 is built from 13 residues. V gave up 0 bases and J gave up 6 bases, with 9 bases separating them. CDR3 sequence: CASSVALGDGYTF. CDR3 nucleotide sequence: TGTGCCAGCAGCGTAGCTCTAGGGGATGGCTACACCTTC.

In its sample, this clone was seen a few times. This chain uses TRBV2 with TRBJ1-2; 10 bases are a match to TRBD1. The CDR3 spans 14 residues. The V gene end was trimmed by 4 bases and the J gene end by 3 bases; junction bases not matched to a gene: 2. The V gene's germline CDR1 is SNHLY and CDR2 FYNNEI. CDR3 sequence (DNA): TGTGCCAGCAGTGCGGGACAGGGGCACTATGGCTACACCTTC. Translation: CASSAGQGHYGYTF.